This T cell receptor (beta chain) stems from a study of CD8 T cells in Susac syndrome. Germline V CDR1 and CDR2: SQVTM, ANQGSEA. Trimming took 7 bases from V and 8 from J, leaving 8 bases between them. The CDR3 sequence is 9 residues long. A quantity of about 0.5 to 1 ug RNA underwent reverse transcription using random hexamers. TCRdb independently ran MiXCR on the immunoSEQ multiplex PCR reads; one entry per CDR3 protein. The sample records more than 150,000 distinct CDR3 sequences, around 95% being singletons. The chain joins TRBV29-1 to TRBJ1-2; D remains unclear. The sequencing sample was made of CD8+ T cells from PBMCs. The TCR originated in a human donor with multiple sclerosis. CDR3 DNA: TGCAGCGACGGAGAAGGCTACACCTTC. It translates to CSDGEGYTF.